These T cell receptor beta chains were read from a single sample in a study of blood T cell repertoires in COVID-19. Assay used: immunoSEQ multiplex PCR; TCRdb lists only in-frame clones, some missing. The table lists around 200,000 clones, over 70% of them singletons, with about 6.7% in the top ten. Sample: peripheral blood. The receptors stem from a woman in her 40s with COVID-19, enrolled during active disease. The CDR3 runs from the conserved cysteine through the conserved F or W. The D gene is left open where the match is weak. Expanded clones get a size class; other rows say once, few or many, or leave the size out.

abundance: once
d_gene: .
v_gene: TRBV3-1/TRBV3-2
CDR3aa: CASSQDAGNSYNEQFF

abundance: .
d_gene: TRBD1
v_gene: TRBV7-2
CDR3aa: CASRSGTGNTGELFF

abundance: .
d_gene: .
v_gene: TRBV14
CDR3aa: CASSRAGGGNYGYTF

abundance: .
d_gene: .
v_gene: TRBV23-1
CDR3aa: CASDSSYEQYF

abundance: .
d_gene: TRBD1
v_gene: TRBV19
CDR3aa: CASSIATGGYEQYF

abundance: .
d_gene: .
v_gene: TRBV14
CDR3aa: CASSLRDTGSYEQYF

abundance: .
d_gene: .
v_gene: TRBV7-6
CDR3aa: CASSFGPPQGGYTF

abundance: .
d_gene: .
v_gene: TRBV11-2
CDR3aa: CASSFGGGEAFF

abundance: once
d_gene: TRBD2
v_gene: TRBV9
CDR3aa: CASSVAASGHQETQYF

abundance: .
d_gene: TRBD1
v_gene: TRBV7-8
CDR3aa: CASSFIGQGGQPQHF

abundance: .
d_gene: TRBD1
v_gene: TRBV7-9
CDR3aa: CASSHTTGTGNFEQYF

abundance: .
d_gene: TRBD1
v_gene: TRBV3-1/TRBV3-2
CDR3aa: CASSHEDRAYYGYTF

abundance: .
d_gene: TRBD1
v_gene: TRBV29-1
CDR3aa: CSGWTGAREQYF

abundance: .
d_gene: TRBD1
v_gene: TRBV6-5
CDR3aa: CASSYGQGASNQPQHF

abundance: many
d_gene: .
v_gene: TRBV11-1
CDR3aa: CAVLGRNEQFF

abundance: .
d_gene: TRBD2
v_gene: TRBV19
CDR3aa: CASSITSGEYNEQFF

abundance: .
d_gene: .
v_gene: TRBV11-2
CDR3aa: CASSFGVPSYEQYF

abundance: .
d_gene: .
v_gene: TRBV12-3/TRBV12-4
CDR3aa: CASSPRGIYGYTF

abundance: .
d_gene: .
v_gene: TRBV19
CDR3aa: CASRVDRSSYNEQFF

abundance: few
d_gene: .
v_gene: TRBV6-5
CDR3aa: CASSSASGNQPQHF

abundance: .
d_gene: TRBD2
v_gene: TRBV3-1/TRBV3-2
CDR3aa: CASSYKLAGGSETQYF

abundance: few
d_gene: .
v_gene: TRBV6-6
CDR3aa: CASSDRRDTQYF

abundance: .
d_gene: TRBD2
v_gene: TRBV19
CDR3aa: CASSRLAGGRRSTDTQYF

abundance: few
d_gene: .
v_gene: TRBV19
CDR3aa: CASSIMKGVKTYNEQFF

abundance: .
d_gene: .
v_gene: TRBV29-1
CDR3aa: CSVTVSGANVLTF

abundance: .
d_gene: .
v_gene: TRBV9
CDR3aa: CASSVEGGTTRLSYNSPLHF

abundance: .
d_gene: .
v_gene: TRBV12-3/TRBV12-4
CDR3aa: CASRSGSTGELFF

abundance: .
d_gene: TRBD1
v_gene: TRBV14
CDR3aa: CASSRGTGISYEQYF

abundance: .
d_gene: TRBD1
v_gene: TRBV9
CDR3aa: CASSVNRDRAQHEQYF

abundance: .
d_gene: .
v_gene: TRBV19
CDR3aa: CASSQQGNTEAFF

abundance: .
d_gene: TRBD1
v_gene: TRBV29-1
CDR3aa: CSASGQGKGPGGYTF

abundance: .
d_gene: .
v_gene: TRBV19
CDR3aa: CASSIGGLGNYGYTF

abundance: .
d_gene: TRBD1
v_gene: TRBV18
CDR3aa: CASSPGQLNTEAFF

abundance: .
d_gene: TRBD1
v_gene: TRBV5-1
CDR3aa: CASSSADRVSYEQYF

abundance: few
d_gene: TRBD2
v_gene: TRBV7-2
CDR3aa: CASSPRLALAGELFF

abundance: .
d_gene: .
v_gene: TRBV28
CDR3aa: CASSPRGAGANVLTF

abundance: .
d_gene: .
v_gene: TRBV19
CDR3aa: CASSTIRGHEQYF

abundance: .
d_gene: .
v_gene: TRBV28
CDR3aa: CASSHRGGGTEAFF

abundance: .
d_gene: .
v_gene: TRBV6-5
CDR3aa: CASRQVLQNTEAFF

abundance: few
d_gene: .
v_gene: TRBV5-4
CDR3aa: CASSFSVPYNSPLHF

abundance: .
d_gene: .
v_gene: TRBV6-5
CDR3aa: CASSYGVGATTDTQYF

abundance: .
d_gene: TRBD1
v_gene: TRBV24-1
CDR3aa: CATSGTGGSEQFF

abundance: .
d_gene: .
v_gene: TRBV18
CDR3aa: CASSPLISGFGNTIYF

abundance: .
d_gene: .
v_gene: TRBV3-1/TRBV3-2
CDR3aa: CASSHVTSYGYTF

abundance: .
d_gene: .
v_gene: TRBV28
CDR3aa: CASKRGLAFF

abundance: .
d_gene: TRBD2
v_gene: TRBV20-1
CDR3aa: CSASRASGEKTQYF

abundance: once
d_gene: TRBD1
v_gene: TRBV19
CDR3aa: CASSQGVQPQHF

abundance: .
d_gene: TRBD1
v_gene: TRBV5-1
CDR3aa: CASSLKPLMGTGGDSPLHF

abundance: .
d_gene: TRBD1
v_gene: TRBV6-1
CDR3aa: CASSESRGRTEAFF

abundance: .
d_gene: .
v_gene: TRBV2
CDR3aa: CASSPDRTFSNQPQHF

abundance: many
d_gene: .
v_gene: TRBV2
CDR3aa: CASRDTNYGYTF

abundance: few
d_gene: TRBD2
v_gene: TRBV9
CDR3aa: CASSVVRAGGPDTQYF

abundance: .
d_gene: .
v_gene: TRBV4-1
CDR3aa: CASSQDRYRAAYGYTF

abundance: .
d_gene: .
v_gene: TRBV5-6
CDR3aa: CASSLPSDTEAFF

abundance: .
d_gene: .
v_gene: TRBV29-1
CDR3aa: CSVGQDNQPQHF

abundance: .
d_gene: TRBD2
v_gene: TRBV24-1
CDR3aa: CATGGGSGVADTQYF

abundance: .
d_gene: TRBD2
v_gene: TRBV3-1/TRBV3-2
CDR3aa: CASSRFSGGLTDTQYF

abundance: .
d_gene: TRBD1
v_gene: TRBV2
CDR3aa: CASGTALYGYTF

abundance: few
d_gene: .
v_gene: TRBV27
CDR3aa: CASSLSYSNQPQHF

abundance: .
d_gene: .
v_gene: TRBV11-2
CDR3aa: CASSPTDHYEQYF